Sequencing of this TCR beta chain was carried out in a study of OX40 agonist ivuxolimab in advanced cancers. Worth noting for this clone: Its antigen is as yet unknown.

General study points: More expanded clones were found, on average, in CD8+ than in CD4+ T cells.

Produced via immunoSEQ multiplex PCR; TCRdb's table is partial and in-frame only. The data contain approximately 37,000 clones, 83% of them seen just once; the ten biggest clones take up about 20%. The CDR3 runs to 14 residues. The V gene's germline CDR1 is SEHNR and CDR2 FQNEAQ (reference sequence). V lost 5 bases and J lost 4; bases outside the gene matches: 4. This rearrangement joins TRBV7-9 to TRBJ1-5, with 8 bases aligning to TRBD1. The sequence derives from an adult with an advanced solid tumor such as melanoma, head and neck, liver or kidney cancer. The sample was CD4+ or CD8+ T cells sorted from blood, taken in a trial of the OX40 agonist ivuxolimab. Here the CDR3 reads CASSQGTGNQPQHF. The CDR3 coding sequence is TGTGCCAGCAGCCAAGGGACAGGTAATCAGCCCCAGCATTTT. Full variable domain (rest looked up from reference TRBV7-9 and TRBJ1-5): DTGVSQNPRHKITKRGQNVTFRCDPISEHNRLYWYRQTLGQGPEFLTYFQNEAQLEKSRLLSDRFSAERPKGSFSTLEIQRTEQGDSAMYLCASSQGTGNQPQHFGDGTRLSIL.